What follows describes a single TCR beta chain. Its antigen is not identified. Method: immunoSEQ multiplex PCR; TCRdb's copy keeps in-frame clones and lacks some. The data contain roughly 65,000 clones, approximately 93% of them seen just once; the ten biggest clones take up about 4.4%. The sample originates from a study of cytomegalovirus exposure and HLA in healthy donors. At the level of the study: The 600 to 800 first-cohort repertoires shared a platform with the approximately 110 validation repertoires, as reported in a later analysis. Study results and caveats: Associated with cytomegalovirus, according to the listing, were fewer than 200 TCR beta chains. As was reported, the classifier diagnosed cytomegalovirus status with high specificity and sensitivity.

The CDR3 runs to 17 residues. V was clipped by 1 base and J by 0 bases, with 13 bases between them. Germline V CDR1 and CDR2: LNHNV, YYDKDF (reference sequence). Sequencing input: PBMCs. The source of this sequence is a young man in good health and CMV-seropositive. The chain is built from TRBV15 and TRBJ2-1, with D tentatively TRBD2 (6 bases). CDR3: CATSRVKRASSYNEQFF. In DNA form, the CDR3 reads TGTGCCACCAGCAGAGTAAAGCGGGCTAGCTCCTACAATGAGCAGTTCTTC. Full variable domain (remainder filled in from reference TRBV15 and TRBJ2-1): DAMVIQNPRYQVTQFGKPVTLSCSQTLNHNVMYWYQQKSSQAPKLLFHYYDKDFNNEADTPDNFQSRRPNTSFCFLDIRSPGLGDTAMYLCATSRVKRASSYNEQFFGPGTRLTVL.